Presented here are 20 T cell receptor beta chains from one specimen sequenced in a study of blood T cell repertoires in COVID-19 (dated by TCRdb to about 2020). The library relied on the immunoSEQ multiplex PCR assay. This is the immuneACCESS table as TCRdb keeps it, with only in-frame sequences that have V and J called. A part of the clones is gone; compared with another copy, unresolved V genes explain less than half, and the rest is unexplained. This sample comprises roughly 200,000 clones, 70% to 90% of them detected only once. 4.9% of the sample comes from the top ten. Sequenced sample: peripheral blood. The receptors were sampled from a woman of 80 years or more with acute or convalescent COVID-19.

The chain recombines TRBV28 with TRBJ2-3, with D perhaps TRBD2 (6 bases). Looked up from germline, CDR1 is MDHEN and CDR2 is SYDVKM. The V gene lost 0 bases and the J gene lost 0 bases, with 10 bases spanning the gap. The CDR3 consists of 16 residues. The CDR3 DNA follows: TGTGCCAGCAGTTTATGGGGTAGCGGTAGCACAGATACGCAGTATTTT. Residues: CASSLWGSGSTDTQYF.

The table lists this clone with a few counts. The chain is built from TRBV6-5 and TRBJ1-1; D gene unclear. Germline CDR1 and CDR2: MNHEY and SVGAGI. V dropped 5 bases and J dropped 5 bases, with 15 bases sitting between them. The CDR3 has 14 residues. The CDR3 is CASSTPGYWTEAFF. DNA for the CDR3: TGTGCCAGCAGTACCCCCGGGTATTGGACTGAAGCTTTCTTT.

The chain joins TRBV6-2 or TRBV6-3 to TRBJ2-7, with 7 bases aligning to TRBD1. CDR1 and CDR2 from the germline V gene are MNHEY and SVGEGT. The CDR3 totals 14 residues. After removal of 4 bases from V and 5 bases from J, the junction contained 8 bases not matched to a gene. The CDR3 coding sequence is TGTGCCAGCAGTTCATTACAGGGGATTGACGAGCAGTACTTC. Protein product: CASSSLQGIDEQYF.

This rearrangement joins TRBV20-1 to TRBJ1-2; D is uncertain. The CDR3 covers 11 residues. The V and J ends lost 5 bases and 1 base respectively, with 5 bases between them. The germline V gene has CDR1 DFQATT and CDR2 SNEGSKA (reference sequence). CDR3: CSAPYNYGYTF. CDR3 bases: TGCAGTGCTCCTTATAACTATGGCTACACCTTC.

This clone was seen just once. The chain combines TRBV7-2 with TRBJ2-1; 8 bases agree with TRBD2. Germline CDR1 reads SGHTA; CDR2 reads FQGNSA. The CDR3 has 16 residues. J gave up 6 bases and V 2 bases, and 9 bases lay outside the gene matches. This CDR3 reads CASSLNPSGLPNEQFF. CDR3 coding DNA: TGTGCCAGCAGCTTAAACCCTAGCGGGCTTCCCAATGAGCAGTTCTTC.

This clone was counted between two and nine times. The V and J genes are TRBV5-6 and TRBJ1-3; D may be TRBD1 (6 bases). Germline V lookup: CDR1 SGHDT, CDR2 YYEEEE. The length of the CDR3 is 16 residues. Trimming cost V 0 bases and J 0 bases, with 10 bases left between them. DNA for the CDR3: TGTGCCAGCAGCTTGGCAGGGGCTAGCTCTGGAAACACCATATATTTT. Translated: CASSLAGASSGNTIYF.

The chain has TRBV19 and TRBJ1-1; D might be TRBD1 (5 bases). This CDR3 is built from 13 residues. V gave up 6 bases and J gave up 1 base, with 9 bases separating them. Germline values: CDR1 LNHDA, CDR2 SQIVND (reference sequence). CDR3 amino acids: CASSTTANTEAFF. The DNA for the CDR3 is TGTGCCAGTAGCACGACAGCGAACACTGAAGCTTTCTTT.

V and J are TRBV28 and TRBJ2-7; TRBD2 aligns across 9 bases. The CDR3 length is 15 residues. Germline loops: CDR1 MDHEN, CDR2 SYDVKM. V lost 1 base and J lost 5; bases outside the gene matches: 6. The CDR3 region has the DNA TGTGCCAGCAGTTTATATAGCGGGAGTTCCGACGAGCAGTACTTC. Translated, it gives CASSLYSGSSDEQYF.

The genes are TRBV18 and TRBJ2-7; TRBD1 matches at 8 bases. The CDR3 is 14 amino acids. J lost 6 bases, V lost 2 bases, and 6 bases had no gene match. Germline V gene sequence: CDR1 KGHSH, CDR2 LQKENI. The CDR3 spells CASSPNRGASEQYF. The CDR3 nucleotides read TGTGCCAGCTCACCAAACAGGGGGGCCTCCGAGCAGTACTTC.

The chain uses TRBV2 and TRBJ2-1, with 7 bases that match TRBD2. The V segment lost 4 bases and the J segment 4 bases; nucleotides outside the gene matches: 7. Per the germline V gene, CDR1 is SNHLY and CDR2 is FYNNEI. CDR3 length equals 15 residues. Here the CDR3 DNA reads TGTGCCAGCAGTGGATCTCGCGGGAGTTACAATGAGCAGTTCTTC. It translates to CASSGSRGSYNEQFF.

The V call is TRBV5-4, the J call TRBJ2-2, with 11 bases identical to TRBD2. Germline V CDR1 and CDR2: SGHNT, YYREEE (reference sequence). This CDR3 is 15 amino acids long. V lost 0 bases and J lost 7; bases outside the gene matches: 2. The CDR3 reads CASSLELAGVGELFF. CDR3 coding DNA: TGTGCCAGCAGCTTGGAACTAGCGGGAGTCGGGGAGCTGTTTTTT.

This clone was recorded once. The chain joins TRBV11-3 to TRBJ2-1; 7 nucleotides line up with TRBD2. After removal of 1 base from V and 10 bases from J, the junction contained 10 bases not matched to a gene. Germline V gene lookup returns CDR1 SGHNT and CDR2 YENEEA. The CDR3 covers 15 residues. The CDR3: CASSLGGSRREEQFF. As DNA, the CDR3 is TGTGCCAGCAGCTTAGGCGGGAGTCGTCGGGAAGAGCAGTTCTTC.

V and J are TRBV11-1 and TRBJ2-1, with D perhaps matching TRBD2 (5 bases). Per the germline V gene, CDR1 is SGHAT and CDR2 is FQDESV (reference sequence). Trimming stripped 0 bases from V and 9 bases from J, with 6 bases between. The length of the CDR3 is 12 residues. DNA for the CDR3: TGTGCCAGCAGCTTAGCGCTAGCTGAGCAGTTCTTC. It encodes CASSLALAEQFF.

V usage is TRBV7-9 and J usage is TRBJ1-1, with 7 bases lining up with TRBD1. Losses at the gene ends were 1 base for V and 1 base for J; bases not matched to a gene: 3. This CDR3 region has 15 residues. The V gene's germline CDR1 is SEHNR and CDR2 FQNEAQ (reference sequence). The CDR3 reads CASSLDRDRNTEAFF. The DNA of the CDR3 is TGTGCCAGCAGCTTAGACCGGGACAGGAACACTGAAGCTTTCTTT.

Note on this clone: At the DNA level, this CDR3 is encoded by other sequences in the same sample as well. This rearrangement joins TRBV29-1 to TRBJ2-6; D uncertain. Germline V gene data show CDR1 as SQVTM and CDR2 as ANQGSEA. Trimming took 3 bases from V and 4 from J, leaving 10 bases between them. The CDR3 consists of 14 residues. The CDR3: CSVDGSSGANVLTF. In nucleotides, the CDR3 is TGCAGCGTTGACGGGTCGTCGGGGGCCAACGTCCTGACTTTC.

The gene calls are TRBV5-1 and TRBJ2-7; TRBD1 agrees at 10 bases. The CDR3 consists of 17 residues. Trimming removed 1 base from V and 6 bases from J; junction bases left unmatched: 13. Germline V gene lookup returns CDR1 SGHRS and CDR2 YFSETQ. In DNA form, the CDR3 reads TGCGCCAGCAGCTTGATGGGACAGGGGCCACTTGATGGCGAGCAGTACTTC. This codes for CASSLMGQGPLDGEQYF.

CDR3 amino acids: CASSPPGTGIHEQYF. The CDR3 nucleotides are TGTGCCAGCAGTCCCCCCGGGACAGGGATCCACGAGCAGTACTTC. The rearrangement uses TRBV28 and TRBJ2-7; 9 bases are shared with TRBD1. In germline, CDR1 is MDHEN, CDR2 SYDVKM. With 5 bases clipped from V and 5 bases from J, the junction kept 10 bases outside the gene matches. The CDR3 length is 15 residues. Full variable domain (rest looked up from reference TRBV28 and TRBJ2-7): DVKVTQSSRYLVKRTGEKVFLECVQDMDHENMFWYRQDPGLGLRLIYFSYDVKMKEKGDIPEGYSVSREKKERFSLILESASTNQTSMYLCASSPPGTGIHEQYFGPGTRLTVT.

J is TRBJ1-1 and V is TRBV5-1; D might be TRBD1 (6 bases). V gave up 0 bases and J gave up 6 bases, with 6 bases separating them. The CDR3 extends over 12 amino acids. CDR1 and CDR2 from the germline V gene are SGHRS and YFSETQ. This chain's CDR3 is CASSLGQAEAFF. The CDR3 DNA reads as TGCGCCAGCAGCTTGGGACAGGCTGAAGCTTTCTTT.

J is TRBJ1-5 and V is TRBV29-1; TRBD1 might be the D (6 bases). The V and J ends lost 4 bases and 6 bases respectively, with 13 bases between them. The CDR3 consists of 13 residues. Germline V gene sequence: CDR1 SQVTM, CDR2 ANQGSEA. The CDR3, as DNA: TGCAGCGTTGCAGAACAGGGTTTTCAGCCCCAGCATTTT. Translation gives CSVAEQGFQPQHF.

The rearrangement joins TRBV27 to TRBJ1-6, with a weak D call TRBD1 (5 bases). Trimming pared 2 bases from V and 9 bases from J, leaving 14 bases between. The CDR3 is 15 amino acids. The germline V gene encodes CDR1 MNHEY and CDR2 SMNVEV (reference sequence). The CDR3 nucleotides are TGTGCCAGCAGTTTAAAAAGGGGAGGAGGTTCACCCCTCCACTTT. It is translated as CASSLKRGGGSPLHF.